One sample yielded the 20 T cell receptor beta chains listed below, sequenced in a study of technical replicates of blood from several donors. TCRdb's copy holds only in-frame clones and misses some; the assay was immunoSEQ multiplex PCR. The sample yields over 85,000 clones, approximately 96% seen once. Input material: T cells isolated from PBMCs. The receptors were gathered from a human donor in good health.

The chain joins TRBV27 to TRBJ2-7; 7 bases fit TRBD1. CDR1 MNHEY and CDR2 SMNVEV come from the germline V gene (reference sequence). The V and J ends lost 2 bases and 5 bases, in that order; junction bases with no gene match: 12. There are 16 residues in the CDR3. CDR3 sequence (DNA): TGTGCCAGCAGTTTAAGGTGGGGACAGAGGGGGCACGAGCAGTACTTC. Residues: CASSLRWGQRGHEQYF.

This rearrangement joins TRBV2 to TRBJ2-2, with D perhaps TRBD2 (5 bases). Germline CDR1 is SNHLY and CDR2 is FYNNEI. Trimming removed 8 bases at V and 0 bases at J, with 19 bases between. The CDR3 runs to 17 residues. In nucleotides, the CDR3 is TGTGCCAGCGCACCAGATCTCGGACTGCCGAACACCGGGGAGCTGTTTTTT. Translating gives CASAPDLGLPNTGELFF.

The chain couples TRBV9 to TRBJ2-1; 9 bases fit TRBD1. V lost 0 bases, J lost 9 bases, and 10 bases stayed unmatched. Per the germline V gene, CDR1 is SGDLS and CDR2 is YYNGEE. The CDR3 length is 16 residues. In nucleotides, the CDR3 is TGTGCCAGCAGCGTAGTGGTACAGGGGGCGTCAGGTGAGCAGTTCTTC. It codes for CASSVVVQGASGEQFF. The full variable domain, completed using reference TRBV9 and TRBJ2-1, is DSGVTQTPKHLITATGQRVTLRCSPRSGDLSVYWYQQSLDQGLQFLIQYYNGEERAKGNILERFSAQQFPDLHSELNLSSLELGDSALYFCASSVVVQGASGEQFFGPGTRLTVL.

V is TRBV2 and J is TRBJ2-1; 7 bases match TRBD2. J was trimmed by 3 bases and V by 1 base; bases with no gene match: 6. From germline, CDR1 is SNHLY and CDR2 FYNNEI. This CDR3 is 16 amino acids long. The CDR3: CASSEDRASGYNEQFF. For the CDR3, the DNA is TGTGCCAGCAGTGAAGATCGGGCTAGCGGCTACAATGAGCAGTTCTTC. Complete variable domain (other parts from reference TRBV2 and TRBJ2-1): EPEVTQTPSHQVTQMGQEVILRCVPISNHLYFYWYRQILGQKVEFLVSFYNNEISEKSEIFDDQFSVERPDGSNFTLKIRSTKLEDSAMYFCASSEDRASGYNEQFFGPGTRLTVL.

The CDR3 nucleotides are TGTGCCAGCAGTTACAACCCTACCCGGGGTGTCTACACCTTC. It yields the protein CASSYNPTRGVYTF. V is TRBV6-6 and J is TRBJ1-2; D ambiguous. The CDR3 has 14 amino acids. Per the germline V gene, CDR1 is MNHNY and CDR2 is SVGAGI (reference sequence). The germline V and J ends were trimmed by 2 bases and 10 bases, with 17 bases remaining between them.

The chain has TRBV29-1 and TRBJ2-7; 15 bases map to TRBD2. V shed 7 bases, J shed 3 bases, and the junction held 7 bases outside the gene matches. Germline CDR1 reads SQVTM; CDR2 reads ANQGSEA. The CDR3 totals 15 residues. The CDR3 DNA reads TGCAGCGCATCCGGGACTAGCGGGAGGAACTACGAGCAGTACTTC. This sequence encodes CSASGTSGRNYEQYF.

J is TRBJ2-7 and V is TRBV5-1; 8 nucleotides align to TRBD2. The CDR3 is made up of 17 amino acids. Per germline, CDR1 SGHRS and CDR2 YFSETQ. With 0 bases clipped from V and 5 bases from J, the junction kept 13 bases outside the gene matches. CDR3 in DNA: TGCGCCAGCAGCTTGGTAGTAGGAGCGGGAGCGCTCGACGAGCAGTACTTC. Translation gives CASSLVVGAGALDEQYF.

J is TRBJ1-4 and V is TRBV4-2; 7 nucleotides line up with TRBD1. Germline CDR1 and CDR2: LGHNA and YNFKEQ. V lost 4 bases, J lost 8 bases, and 13 bases stayed unmatched. The CDR3 extends over 16 amino acids. Here the CDR3 DNA reads TGTGCCAGCAGCCTCTATTCAGGACAGGTTAACGAAAAACTGTTTTTT. The encoded protein is CASSLYSGQVNEKLFF.

The chain couples TRBV6-5 to TRBJ2-1, with D maybe TRBD1 (5 bases). Germline CDR1 reads MNHEY; CDR2 reads SVGAGI. Between the trimmed V and J ends, which lost 8 bases and 0 bases, there was a span of 11 bases. This CDR3 spans 14 amino acids. The CDR3 DNA reads as TGTGCCAGCTGGGGCGGTAGCTCCTACAATGAGCAGTTCTTC. It codes for CASWGGSSYNEQFF.

The chain recombines TRBV7-2 with TRBJ2-1; D may be TRBD2 (6 bases). CDR3 length equals 14 residues. The V end lost 4 bases, the J end lost 8 bases, and 15 bases lay between the germline ends. CDR1 and CDR2 (germline): SGHTA, FQGNSA. The CDR3 loop is CASSSLPGLDEQFF. The DNA of the CDR3 is TGTGCCAGCAGCTCTCTTCCGGGACTCGATGAGCAGTTCTTC.

The chain uses TRBV5-6 and TRBJ2-1; the D gene is possibly TRBD1 (5 bases). V lost 2 bases to trimming and J lost 4 bases, with 7 bases between them. CDR1 and CDR2 from the germline V gene are SGHDT and YYEEEE. CDR3 length equals 13 residues. CDR3 nucleotides: TGTGCCAGCAGCTTCGACAGTTACAATGAGCAGTTCTTC. Protein: CASSFDSYNEQFF.

The CDR3 DNA follows: TGTGCCAGCAGTGAAAGGGAACTAGCGGGAACCTACGAGCAGTACTTC. This sequence encodes CASSERELAGTYEQYF. The V call is TRBV6-1, the J call TRBJ2-7; 10 bases match TRBD2. V trimming: 2 bases; J trimming: 2 bases; junction bases outside the gene matches: 6. Germline CDR1 reads MNHNS; CDR2 reads SASEGT. This CDR3 has 16 amino acids.

V gene TRBV6-1 combines with J gene TRBJ2-1; TRBD2 matches at 15 bases. V lost 2 bases, J lost 8 bases, and 13 bases stayed unmatched. The CDR3 consists of 19 residues. The germline V gene encodes CDR1 MNHNS and CDR2 SASEGT. DNA for the CDR3: TGTGCCAGCAGTGAACCATACGGGACTAGCGGGAGGATTGCGTATGAGCAGTTCTTC. Amino acids: CASSEPYGTSGRIAYEQFF.

V and J are TRBV7-2 and TRBJ2-1; TRBD1 is a possible D gene (6 bases). CDR3 size: 14 residues. In germline, CDR1 is SGHTA, CDR2 FQGNSA. V was shortened by 2 bases and J by 4 bases, with 9 bases between the two germline ends. CDR3: CASSLQGPYNEQFF. The CDR3 DNA is TGTGCCAGCAGCTTACAGGGGCCGTACAATGAGCAGTTCTTC.

The chain combines TRBV7-9 with TRBJ2-2; TRBD2 agrees at 8 bases. This CDR3 comprises 15 residues. Germline CDR1 reads SEHNR; CDR2 reads FQNEAQ (reference sequence). The junction had 4 bases not matched to a gene; V was cut back by 3 bases and J by 4 bases. The CDR3: CASSFASGPTGELFF. The CDR3 DNA reads as TGTGCCAGCAGCTTTGCTAGCGGGCCCACCGGGGAGCTGTTTTTT.

V gene TRBV6-5 combines with J gene TRBJ1-1; unclear D gene. The CDR3 consists of 12 residues. Trimming stripped 7 bases from V and 3 bases from J, with 9 bases between. CDR1 is MNHEY and CDR2 is SVGAGI in the germline V gene. In DNA, the CDR3 is TGTGCCAGCATAGGTGCGGACACTGAAGCTTTCTTT. Translation gives CASIGADTEAFF.

V and J are TRBV27 and TRBJ2-2; 8 positions agree with TRBD1. Germline-derived CDR1 and CDR2 are MNHEY and SMNVEV (reference sequence). The CDR3 has 20 amino acids. The ends lost 6 bases at V and 0 bases at J; junction bases unmatched: 18. CDR3 sequence reads: CASRRIGTGGPPANTGELFF. CDR3 sequence (DNA): TGTGCCAGCAGACGCATCGGGACAGGAGGACCTCCCGCGAACACCGGGGAGCTGTTTTTT.

The chain employs TRBV18 and TRBJ1-1; possibly TRBD1 for D (5 bases). V dropped 1 base and J dropped 1 base, with 10 bases sitting between them. The CDR3 has 15 residues. Germline CDR1 reads KGHSH; CDR2 reads LQKENI. The CDR3 region has the DNA TGTGCCAGCTCACCACGGGAAGGGGCGAACACTGAAGCTTTCTTT. Translated: CASSPREGANTEAFF.

The chain joins TRBV10-3 to TRBJ1-4; D perhaps matches TRBD1 (6 bases). This CDR3 contains 14 residues. V was clipped by 0 bases and J by 5 bases, with 7 bases between them. Germline CDR1 and CDR2: ENHRY and SYGVKD. The CDR3 loop reads CAISESTGNEKLFF. In DNA, the CDR3 is TGTGCCATCAGTGAGTCAACAGGGAATGAAAAACTGTTTTTT.

The chain joins TRBV6-5 to TRBJ1-2, with 9 bases identical to TRBD1. There are 15 residues in the CDR3. With V trimmed by 2 bases and J by 1 base, 2 bases remained unmatched. Germline CDR1 reads MNHEY; CDR2 reads SVGAGI. In nucleotides, the CDR3 is TGTGCCAGCAGTTACCCGGGACAGGGTAACTATGGCTACACCTTC. Protein product: CASSYPGQGNYGYTF.